This T cell receptor beta chain appears in the sequencing data of a study of CD8 T cells in ankylosing spondylitis. The study, taken as a whole, reports: The study identified a TCR beta motif of under ten highly homologous variants that appeared characteristic of ankylosing spondylitis blood. The authors reported significant enrichment of disease-linked clones in matched ankylosing spondylitis synovial fluid.

The CDR3 totals 13 residues. The germline V and J ends were trimmed by 4 bases and 2 bases, with 9 bases remaining between them. From the 5' RACE reads, TCRdb called clonotypes with MiXCR, one entry per CDR3 protein. The repertoire includes hundreds of thousands of distinct CDR3 sequences, around 32% of them detected once, and 4% to 5% sits in the top ten. This clonotype was counted between two and nine times. Its antigen is undetermined. V is TRBV12-3 or TRBV12-4 and J is TRBJ2-7; tentative D call: TRBD1 (6 bases). The clonotype originates from a male donor with ankylosing spondylitis or in good health (not recorded which). Sequencing was performed on blood, either unsorted or a sorted T cell fraction (not recorded which). The CDR3 sequence is CASSSGDAYEQYF. The CDR3 bases are TGTGCCAGCAGTTCAGGGGATGCCTACGAGCAGTACTTC.